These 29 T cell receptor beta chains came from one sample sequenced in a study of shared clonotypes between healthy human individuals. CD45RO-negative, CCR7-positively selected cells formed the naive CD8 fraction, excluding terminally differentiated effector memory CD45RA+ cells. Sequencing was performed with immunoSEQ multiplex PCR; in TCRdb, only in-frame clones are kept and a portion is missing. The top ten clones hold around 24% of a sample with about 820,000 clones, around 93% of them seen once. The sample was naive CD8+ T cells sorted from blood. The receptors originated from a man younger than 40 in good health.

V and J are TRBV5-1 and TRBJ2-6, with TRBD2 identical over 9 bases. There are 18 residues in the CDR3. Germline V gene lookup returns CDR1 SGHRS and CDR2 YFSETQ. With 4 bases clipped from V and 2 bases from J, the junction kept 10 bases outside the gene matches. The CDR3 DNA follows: TGCGCCAGCAGCCCCCGTGTAGCGGGAGAGGCTGGGGCCAACGTCCTGACTTTC. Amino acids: CASSPRVAGEAGANVLTF.

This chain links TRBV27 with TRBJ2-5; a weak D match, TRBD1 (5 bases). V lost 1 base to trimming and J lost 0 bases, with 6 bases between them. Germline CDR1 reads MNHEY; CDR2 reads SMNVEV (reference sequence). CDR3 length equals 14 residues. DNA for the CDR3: TGTGCCAGCAGTTTATGGGGCGACCAAGAGACCCAGTACTTC. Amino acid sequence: CASSLWGDQETQYF.

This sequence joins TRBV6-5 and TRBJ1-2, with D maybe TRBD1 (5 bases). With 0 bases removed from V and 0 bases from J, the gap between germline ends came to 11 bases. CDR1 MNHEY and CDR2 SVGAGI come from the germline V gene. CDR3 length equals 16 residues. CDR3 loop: CASSYSRRGANYGYTF. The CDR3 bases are TGTGCCAGCAGTTACTCGAGGAGGGGAGCTAACTATGGCTACACCTTC.

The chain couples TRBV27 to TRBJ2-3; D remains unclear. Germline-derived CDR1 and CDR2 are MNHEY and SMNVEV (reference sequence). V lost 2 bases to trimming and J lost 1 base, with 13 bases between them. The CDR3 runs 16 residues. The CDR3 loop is CASSLAYHAGTDTQYF. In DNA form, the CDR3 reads TGTGCCAGCAGTTTAGCCTACCATGCGGGCACAGATACGCAGTATTTT.

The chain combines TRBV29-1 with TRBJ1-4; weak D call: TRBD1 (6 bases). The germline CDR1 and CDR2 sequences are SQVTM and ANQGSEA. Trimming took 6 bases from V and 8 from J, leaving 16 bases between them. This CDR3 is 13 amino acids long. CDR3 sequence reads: CSVVGGAGEKLFF. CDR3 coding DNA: TGCAGCGTCGTGGGGGGGGCTGGGGAAAAACTGTTTTTT.

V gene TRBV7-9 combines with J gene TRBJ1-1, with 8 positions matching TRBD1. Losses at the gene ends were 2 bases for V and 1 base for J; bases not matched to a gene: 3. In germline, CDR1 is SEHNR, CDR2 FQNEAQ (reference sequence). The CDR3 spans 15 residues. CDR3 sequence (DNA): TGTGCCAGCAGCTTACCAGGGGGCCCGAACACTGAAGCTTTCTTT. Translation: CASSLPGGPNTEAFF. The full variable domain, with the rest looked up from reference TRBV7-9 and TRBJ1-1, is DTGVSQNPRHKITKRGQNVTFRCDPISEHNRLYWYRQTLGQGPEFLTYFQNEAQLEKSRLLSDRFSAERPKGSFSTLEIQRTEQGDSAMYLCASSLPGGPNTEAFFGQGTRLTVV.

The CDR3 sequence is CASSYSRPGAGELFF. CDR3 coding DNA: TGTGCCAGCAGTTACTCGAGGCCTGGTGCCGGGGAGCTGTTTTTT. The chain couples TRBV6-6 to TRBJ2-2; D gene ambiguous. Germline-derived CDR1 and CDR2 are MNHNY and SVGAGI (reference sequence). V gave up 0 bases and J gave up 6 bases, with 11 bases separating them. The CDR3 sequence is 15 residues long.

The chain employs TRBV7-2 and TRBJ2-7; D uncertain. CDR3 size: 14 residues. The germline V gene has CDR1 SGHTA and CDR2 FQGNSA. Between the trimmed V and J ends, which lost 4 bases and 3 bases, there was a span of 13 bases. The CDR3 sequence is CASSSSGPYYEQYF. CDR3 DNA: TGTGCCAGCAGCTCATCCGGGCCCTACTACGAGCAGTACTTC.

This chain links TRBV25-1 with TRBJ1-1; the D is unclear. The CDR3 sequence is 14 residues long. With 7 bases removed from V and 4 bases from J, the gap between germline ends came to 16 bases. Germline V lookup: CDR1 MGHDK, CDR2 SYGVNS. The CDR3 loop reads CASTRTAGLTEAFF. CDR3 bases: TGTGCCAGCACCAGGACTGCAGGCCTCACTGAAGCTTTCTTT.

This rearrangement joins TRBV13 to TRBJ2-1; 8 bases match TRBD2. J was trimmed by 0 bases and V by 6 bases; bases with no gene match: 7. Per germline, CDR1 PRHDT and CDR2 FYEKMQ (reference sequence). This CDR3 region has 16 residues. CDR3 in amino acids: CASSPTGTSSYNEQFF. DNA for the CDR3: TGTGCCAGCAGTCCCACCGGGACTAGCTCCTACAATGAGCAGTTCTTC.

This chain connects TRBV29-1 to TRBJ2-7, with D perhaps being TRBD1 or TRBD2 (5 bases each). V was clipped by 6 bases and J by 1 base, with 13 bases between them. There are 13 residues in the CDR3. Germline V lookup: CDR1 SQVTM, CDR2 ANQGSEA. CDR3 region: CSVLREPSYEQYF. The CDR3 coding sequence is TGCAGCGTCCTCAGGGAGCCATCCTACGAGCAGTACTTC.

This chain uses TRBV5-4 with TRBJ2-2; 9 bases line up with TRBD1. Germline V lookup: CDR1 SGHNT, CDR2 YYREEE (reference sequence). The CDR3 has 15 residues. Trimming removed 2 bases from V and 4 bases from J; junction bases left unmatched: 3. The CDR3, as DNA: TGTGCCAGCAGCTTAACAGGGGGCAGCACCGGGGAGCTGTTTTTT. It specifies CASSLTGGSTGELFF.

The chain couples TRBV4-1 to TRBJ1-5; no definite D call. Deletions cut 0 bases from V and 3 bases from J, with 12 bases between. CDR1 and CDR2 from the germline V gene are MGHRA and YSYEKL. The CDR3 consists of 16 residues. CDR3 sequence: CASSQEYGGLNQPQHF. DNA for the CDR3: TGCGCCAGCAGCCAAGAGTATGGAGGGCTCAATCAGCCCCAGCATTTT.

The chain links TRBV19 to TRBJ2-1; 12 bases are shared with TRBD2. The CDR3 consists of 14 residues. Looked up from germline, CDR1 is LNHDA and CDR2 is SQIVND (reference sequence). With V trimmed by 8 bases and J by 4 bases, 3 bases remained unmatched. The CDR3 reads CASHLAGGYNEQFF. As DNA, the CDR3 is TGTGCCAGTCACCTAGCGGGAGGGTACAATGAGCAGTTCTTC.

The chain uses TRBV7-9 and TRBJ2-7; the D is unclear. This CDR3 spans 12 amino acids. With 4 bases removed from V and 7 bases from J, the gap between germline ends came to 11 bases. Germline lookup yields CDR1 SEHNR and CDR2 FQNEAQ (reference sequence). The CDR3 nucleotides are TGTGCCAGCAGCTCGAGACTCTGGGAGCAGTACTTC. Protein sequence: CASSSRLWEQYF.

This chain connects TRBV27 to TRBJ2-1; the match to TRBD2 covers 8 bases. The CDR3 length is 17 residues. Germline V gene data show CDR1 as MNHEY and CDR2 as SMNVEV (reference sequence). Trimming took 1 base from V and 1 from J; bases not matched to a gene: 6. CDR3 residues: CASSLLPREGSYNEQFF. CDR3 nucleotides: TGTGCCAGCAGTTTATTGCCTCGGGAGGGATCCTACAATGAGCAGTTCTTC.

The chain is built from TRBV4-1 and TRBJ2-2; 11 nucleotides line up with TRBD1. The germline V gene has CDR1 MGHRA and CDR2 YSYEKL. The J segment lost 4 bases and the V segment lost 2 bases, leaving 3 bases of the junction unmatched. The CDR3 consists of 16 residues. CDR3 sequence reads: CASSQRGTGGTGELFF. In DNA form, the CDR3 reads TGCGCCAGCAGCCAAAGGGGGACAGGGGGCACCGGGGAGCTGTTTTTT.

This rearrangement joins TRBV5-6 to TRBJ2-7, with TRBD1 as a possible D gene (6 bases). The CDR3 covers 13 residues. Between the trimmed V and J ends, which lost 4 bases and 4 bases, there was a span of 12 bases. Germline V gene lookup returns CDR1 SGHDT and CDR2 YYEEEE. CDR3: CASSRRGIYEQYF. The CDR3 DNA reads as TGTGCCAGCAGCCGAAGGGGGATATACGAGCAGTACTTC.

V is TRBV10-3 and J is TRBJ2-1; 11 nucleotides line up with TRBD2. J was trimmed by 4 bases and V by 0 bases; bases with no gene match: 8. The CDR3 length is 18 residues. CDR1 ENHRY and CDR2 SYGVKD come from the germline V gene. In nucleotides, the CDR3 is TGTGCCATCAGTGAGTCGGAACTAGCGGGAGATTGGTACAATGAGCAGTTCTTC. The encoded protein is CAISESELAGDWYNEQFF.

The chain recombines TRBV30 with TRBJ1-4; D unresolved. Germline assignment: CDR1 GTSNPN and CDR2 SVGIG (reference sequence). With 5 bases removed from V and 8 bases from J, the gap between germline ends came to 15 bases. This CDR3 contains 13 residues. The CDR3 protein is CAWFQPGDEKLFF. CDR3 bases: TGTGCCTGGTTCCAACCCGGAGACGAAAAACTGTTTTTT.

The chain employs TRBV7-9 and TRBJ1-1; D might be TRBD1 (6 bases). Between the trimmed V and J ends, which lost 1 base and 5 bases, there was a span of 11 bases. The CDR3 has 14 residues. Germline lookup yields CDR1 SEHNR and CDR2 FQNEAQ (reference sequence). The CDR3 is CASSLGGGRTEAFF. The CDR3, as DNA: TGTGCCAGCAGCTTAGGCGGGGGCAGGACTGAAGCTTTCTTT.

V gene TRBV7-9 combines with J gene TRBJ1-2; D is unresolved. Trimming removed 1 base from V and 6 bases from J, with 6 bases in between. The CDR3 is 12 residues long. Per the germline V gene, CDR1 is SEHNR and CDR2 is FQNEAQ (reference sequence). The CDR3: CASSLGRNGYTF. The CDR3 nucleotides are TGTGCCAGCAGCTTAGGGAGAAATGGCTACACCTTC.

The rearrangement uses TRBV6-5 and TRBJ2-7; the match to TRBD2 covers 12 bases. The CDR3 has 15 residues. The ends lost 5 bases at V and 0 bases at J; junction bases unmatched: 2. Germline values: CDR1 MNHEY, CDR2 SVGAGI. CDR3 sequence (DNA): TGTGCCAGCAGTGGACTAGCGGGGTCCTCCTACGAGCAGTACTTC. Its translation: CASSGLAGSSYEQYF.

Written as DNA, the CDR3 is TGTGCCAGCAGCGCGGACTCGACTCCCTACGAGCAGTACTTC. Encoded protein: CASSADSTPYEQYF. V usage is TRBV7-9 and J usage is TRBJ2-7, with D possibly TRBD2 on 5 matching bases. CDR1 is SEHNR and CDR2 is FQNEAQ in the germline V gene (reference sequence). V dropped 5 bases and J dropped 2 bases, with 13 bases sitting between them. This CDR3 has 14 amino acids.

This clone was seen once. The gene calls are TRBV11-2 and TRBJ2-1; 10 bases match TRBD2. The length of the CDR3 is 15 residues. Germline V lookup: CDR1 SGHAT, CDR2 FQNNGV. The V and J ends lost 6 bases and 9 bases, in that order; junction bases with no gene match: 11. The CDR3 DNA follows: TGTGCCAGCAGTACCAGGGTTATAGCGGGAGGTGAGCAGTTCTTC. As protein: CASSTRVIAGGEQFF.

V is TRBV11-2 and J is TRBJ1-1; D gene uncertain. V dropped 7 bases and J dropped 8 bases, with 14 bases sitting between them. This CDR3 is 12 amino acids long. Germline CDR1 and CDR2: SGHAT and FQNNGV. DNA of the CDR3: TGTGCCAGCACCCAAGGAGGCGCGGAAGCTTTCTTT. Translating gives CASTQGGAEAFF.

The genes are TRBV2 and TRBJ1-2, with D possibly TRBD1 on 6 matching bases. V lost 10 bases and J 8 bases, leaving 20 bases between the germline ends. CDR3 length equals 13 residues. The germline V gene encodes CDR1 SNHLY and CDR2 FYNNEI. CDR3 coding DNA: TGTGCCACTACGGGGGGCAGGGTGGGCGGCTACACCTTC. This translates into CATTGGRVGGYTF. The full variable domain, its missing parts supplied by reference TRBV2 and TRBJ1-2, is EPEVTQTPSHQVTQMGQEVILRCVPISNHLYFYWYRQILGQKVEFLVSFYNNEISEKSEIFDDQFSVERPDGSNFTLKIRSTKLEDSAMYFCATTGGRVGGYTFGSGTRLTVV.

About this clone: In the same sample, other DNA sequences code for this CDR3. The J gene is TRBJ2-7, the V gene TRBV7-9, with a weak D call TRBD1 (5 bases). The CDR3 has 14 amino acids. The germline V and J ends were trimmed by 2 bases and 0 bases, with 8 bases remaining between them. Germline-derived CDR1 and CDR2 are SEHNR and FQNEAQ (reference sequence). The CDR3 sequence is CASSLRQGSYEQYF. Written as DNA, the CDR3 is TGTGCCAGCAGCTTAAGGCAGGGCTCCTACGAGCAGTACTTC.

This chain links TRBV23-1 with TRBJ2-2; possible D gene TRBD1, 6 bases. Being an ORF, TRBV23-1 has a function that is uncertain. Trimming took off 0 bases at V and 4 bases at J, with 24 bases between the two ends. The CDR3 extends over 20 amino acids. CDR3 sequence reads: CASSQSPRGMAQGRTGELFF. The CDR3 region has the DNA TGCGCCAGCAGTCAATCCCCAAGAGGGATGGCTCAGGGGCGCACCGGGGAGCTGTTTTTT.